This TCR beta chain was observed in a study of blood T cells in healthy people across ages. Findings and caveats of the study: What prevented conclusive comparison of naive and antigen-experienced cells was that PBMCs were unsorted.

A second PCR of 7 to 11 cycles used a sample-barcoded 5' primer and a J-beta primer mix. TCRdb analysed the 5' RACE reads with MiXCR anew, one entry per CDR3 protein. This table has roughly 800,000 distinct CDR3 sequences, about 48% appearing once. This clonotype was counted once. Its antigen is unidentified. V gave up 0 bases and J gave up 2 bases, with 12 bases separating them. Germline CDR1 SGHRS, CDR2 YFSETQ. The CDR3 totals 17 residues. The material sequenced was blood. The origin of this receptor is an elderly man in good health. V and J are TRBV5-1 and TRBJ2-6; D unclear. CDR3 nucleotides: TGCGCCAGCAGCTTGGGTTCGGCAGCCCCTGGGGCCAACGTCCTGACTTTC. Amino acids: CASSLGSAAPGANVLTF.